These T cell receptor beta chains were read from a single sample in a study of beta chain features in type 1 diabetes. Data came from immunoSEQ multiplex PCR; TCRdb stores just in-frame clones and leaves some out. The data hold around 140,000 clones, with over 9.5% observed a single time. Material for sequencing was naive CD4+ T cells from blood. The receptors were sampled from a man younger than 35 in good health. CDR3s include the opening cysteine and the closing phenylalanine or tryptophan. The D gene is left open where the match is weak. A row's size may be missing; if present it is once, few, many or a size class.

TRBV4-2	.	16	TRBJ2-1	TRBD2	CASSQALAGGNNEQFF	TGTGCCAGCAGCCAAGCTCTAGCGGGGGGGAACAATGAGCAGTTCTTC
TRBV4-3	few	17	TRBJ1-3	TRBD1	CASSQGTGFNSGNTIYF	TGCGCCAGCAGCCAAGGGACAGGCTTCAACTCTGGAAACACCATATATTTT
TRBV9	few	16	TRBJ1-2	.	CASSADGRIGSRGYTF	TGTGCCAGCAGCGCAGACGGCAGGATAGGCTCAAGAGGCTACACCTTC
TRBV28	.	16	TRBJ2-2	TRBD1	CASSLHTGGYTGELFF	TGTGCCAGCAGTTTACATACAGGGGGTTACACCGGGGAGCTGTTTTTT
TRBV18	few	16	TRBJ1-3	.	CASSTYRDPSGNTIYF	TGTGCCAGCTCAACATACAGGGATCCATCTGGAAACACCATATATTTT
TRBV30	.	14	TRBJ1-6	.	CAWIAWEGNSPLHF	TGTGCCTGGATCGCCTGGGAGGGGAATTCACCCCTCCACTTT
TRBV7-6	.	14	TRBJ2-6	.	CASSTGSGANVLTF	TGTGCCAGTTCTACAGGGTCTGGGGCCAACGTCCTGACTTTC
TRBV29-1	few	12	TRBJ1-5	.	CSVGALGQPQHF	TGCAGCGTTGGGGCGCTGGGTCAGCCCCAGCATTTT
TRBV7-9	few	15	TRBJ1-5	TRBD1	CASSRTGGWSQPQHF	TGTGCCAGCAGCAGGACAGGGGGCTGGAGTCAGCCCCAGCATTTT
TRBV18	few	15	TRBJ2-7	.	CASSGGGAGSYEQYF	TGTGCCAGCTCAGGAGGAGGGGCCGGGTCTTACGAGCAGTACTTC
TRBV14	.	15	TRBJ2-4	.	CASSQAPTQGNIQYF	TGTGCCAGCAGCCAAGCCCCGACCCAGGGAAACATTCAGTACTTC
TRBV9	few	13	TRBJ2-2	.	CASSPRTTGELFF	TGTGCCAGCAGCCCGAGGACTACCGGGGAGCTGTTTTTT
TRBV2	.	16	TRBJ2-1	.	CASSTSDLRLRNEQFF	TGTGCCAGCAGCACTTCGGACTTACGATTGAGGAATGAGCAGTTCTTC
TRBV28	.	15	TRBJ2-4	TRBD1	CATTDRGLAKNIQYF	TGTGCCACCACAGATAGGGGGCTCGCCAAAAACATTCAGTACTTC
TRBV19	few	13	TRBJ1-5	.	CASRERTGQPQHF	TGTGCCAGTAGGGAACGGACGGGGCAGCCCCAGCATTTT
TRBV6-1	.	17	TRBJ1-5	TRBD1	CASSGYIQGAVNQPQHF	TGTGCCAGCAGTGGATATATACAGGGGGCGGTCAATCAGCCCCAGCATTTT
TRBV7-2	few	13	TRBJ2-1	TRBD1	CASSWDRSNEQFF	TGTGCCAGCAGCTGGGACAGGAGCAATGAGCAGTTCTTC
TRBV7-2	few	16	TRBJ2-2	.	CASSLFGEPNTGELFF	TGTGCCAGCAGCTTATTCGGTGAGCCGAACACCGGGGAGCTGTTTTTT
TRBV18	.	14	TRBJ2-1	.	CASSPGAGEDEQFF	TGTGCCAGCTCACCCGGCGCCGGGGAGGATGAGCAGTTCTTC
TRBV7-2	few	13	TRBJ1-2	.	CASSQEPGHGYTF	TGCGCCAGCAGCCAAGAACCCGGTCATGGCTACACCTTC
TRBV11-2	few	13	TRBJ2-5	.	CASSLSGEETQYF	TGTGCCAGCAGCTTATCCGGGGAAGAGACCCAGTACTTC
TRBV19	.	16	TRBJ2-3	TRBD1	CASSIAGPRGPDTQYF	TGTGCCAGTAGTATAGCAGGACCCAGGGGGCCAGATACGCAGTATTTT
TRBV7-8	few	14	TRBJ1-3	TRBD1	CASSFDRAGNTIYF	TGTGCCAGCAGCTTCGACAGGGCTGGAAACACCATATATTTT